These 2 T cell receptor beta chains were all obtained from the same sample, sequenced in a study of T cells in Graves' hyperthyroidism and ophthalmopathy. Amplification of TCR beta CDR3 regions used RNA as the template. The study used the HTBI primer set for a first-round RT-PCR of the TCR CDR3. TCRdb called the multiplex PCR reads again in MiXCR, with one record for every CDR3 protein. Found here are 300,000 to 450,000 distinct CDR3 sequences, about 14% of them singletons; the top ten hold 20%. The specimen was blood. Source of these receptors: a woman between 25 and 40 years old with Graves' ophthalmopathy.

This clonotype was seen many times. The V call is TRBV7-2, the J call TRBJ1-1; D not resolved. The V gene's germline CDR1 is SGHTA and CDR2 FQGNSA. Trimming removed 7 bases from V and 0 bases from J, with 9 bases in between. The CDR3 spans 13 residues. DNA for the CDR3: TGTGCCAGCACCCCGTATTTGAACACTGAAGCTTTCTTT. The encoded protein is CASTPYLNTEAFF.

There are many counts of this clonotype. The rearrangement links TRBV20-1 to TRBJ2-1; D is undetermined. The germline V gene has CDR1 DFQATT and CDR2 SNEGSKA (reference sequence). V lost 3 bases to trimming and J lost 8 bases, with 14 bases between them. The CDR3 length is 13 residues. The DNA of the CDR3 is TGCAGTGCTAGGGATCCCAGTTCCTATGAGCAGTTCTTC. Protein: CSARDPSSYEQFF.